This record looks at one TCR beta chain sequence and its context. The antigen it binds to is not known. Qualities for individual bases were not recorded, and no much larger clone is one base off. The data stem from a study of blood T cell repertoires in COVID-19 (dated by TCRdb to 2018 to 2020). Notes on the research overall: Collaborator samples came from the United States, Italy and Spain and covered acute and convalescent phases of COVID-19. Sample metadata almost always included a de-identified subject ID, COVID-19 status, age in years and sex. The repertoires were released in a freely available public database meant as a resource for research on the immune response to SARS-CoV-2. Samples were obtained from the ongoing ImmuneRACE study (first 160 participants) and from over 1,000 subjects provided by 6 global collaborators. The material from the prospective study consisted of cDNA or gDNA derived from T cells, B-cell-depleted T cells, or PBMCs. Where HLA class I and class II types were available, the types were taken from metadata supplied by the sample provider, not from assay-based typing. Deeply sampled blood TCRbeta repertoires from subjects exposed to, actively infected with, or recovered from COVID-19 were included in the dataset.

The investigation overall reported the following: Clinical and demographic metadata were provided uncurated, with the amount varying by source and participant.

The immunoSEQ Assay, a bias-controlled multiplex PCR, was used to amplify TCRbeta CDR3 regions from genomic DNA. The study's processing was this. The number of nucleated cells in each sample was estimated from the amplification of reference gene primers within the assay. Sequence reads were collapsed and filtered to measure the absolute abundance of every unique TCRbeta CDR3 rearrangement. For each sample, productive Simpson clonality was calculated by taking the square root of Simpson's diversity index across productive rearrangements. TCRdb limited this immuneACCESS table to in-frame rearrangements with V and J called. A share of clones is missing; checked studies link under half to unresolved V genes, and the rest is unexplained. D and trimming were read from the DNA, whereas the V and J calls and clone size are those reported in that table. This sample has fewer than 150,000 clones in its table, and around 85% of those were observed once. Of the sample, roughly 15% falls within the top ten clones.

The CDR3 starts with the cysteine, ends with the phenylalanine, and has 15 residues. The sequence is cut down to CDR3 DNA, 45 bases in frame from base 1. Trimming takes 4 bases off V and 5 bases off J; junction bases not matched to a gene: 10. CDR1 and CDR2 (SGDLS, YYNGEE) derive from the germline V gene. Each collaborating institution followed its own protocols to collect whole blood in K2EDTA tubes. For TCRbeta analysis, collaborators shipped samples in one of three forms: frozen whole blood, isolated PBMCs, or DNA extracted from either of those sample types. This clonotype was sampled from a woman aged 45 to 65 with acute or convalescent COVID-19. The sequenced sample consisted of peripheral blood. The chain was built from TRBV9 and TRBJ2-5; the central 8 bases match TRBD2. The DNA sequence reads TGTGCCAGCAGCATCAACACCGGGGGGGCGGAGACCCAGTACTTC. It encodes CASSINTGGAETQYF.